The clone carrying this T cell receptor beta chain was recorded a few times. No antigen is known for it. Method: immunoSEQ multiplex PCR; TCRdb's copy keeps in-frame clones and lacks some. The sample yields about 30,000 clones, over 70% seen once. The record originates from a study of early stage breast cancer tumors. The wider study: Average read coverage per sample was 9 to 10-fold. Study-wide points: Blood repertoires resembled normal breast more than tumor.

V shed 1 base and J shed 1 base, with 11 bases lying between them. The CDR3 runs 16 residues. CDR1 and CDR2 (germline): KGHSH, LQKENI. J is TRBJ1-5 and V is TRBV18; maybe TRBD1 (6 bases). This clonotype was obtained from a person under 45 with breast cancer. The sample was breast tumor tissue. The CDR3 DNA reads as TGTGCCAGCTCACCACAGGGGGAGTGGAGCAATCAGCCCCAGCATTTT. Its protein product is CASSPQGEWSNQPQHF.